The clone carrying this T cell receptor (beta chain) was seen only once. Its specificity is unknown. The sample originates from a study of blood T cells in healthy people across ages. Study conclusions and caveats: More naive CD4+ cells and higher diversity were found in long-lived than in aged donors.

This CDR3 contains 14 residues. Per the germline V gene, CDR1 is MDHEN and CDR2 is SYDVKM. The ends were cut back, 5 bases at V and 4 bases at J, with 14 bases in the middle. A J-beta primer mix and a sample-barcoded 5' primer were used in a second PCR of roughly 6 to 12 cycles. TCRdb recomputed calls from the 5' RACE reads with MiXCR, one row per CDR3 protein. The sample shows some 1,800,000 distinct CDR3 sequences, 35% to 50% of them seen only once. This receptor was taken from a human donor in good health. This sequence joins TRBV28 and TRBJ1-1; no definite D call. Sequencing was carried out using blood. In DNA form, the CDR3 reads TGTGCCAGCAGTACTCTGGGCCGCGGCACTGAAGCTTTCTTT. Translating it yields CASSTLGRGTEAFF.